This T cell receptor beta chain originates from a study of technical replicates of blood from several donors. The assay was immunoSEQ multiplex PCR, and TCRdb's table has in-frame clones only and misses some. This sample has around 75,000 clones; around nine tenths occur once, and the top ten carry 0.27%. CDR1 is LGHNA, CDR2 YNFKEQ, per germline. This CDR3 contains 15 residues. V dropped 0 bases and J dropped 0; count of bases not matched to a gene: 1. This TCR was sampled from a human donor in good health. Source material: T cells isolated from PBMCs. The chain recombines TRBV4-2 with TRBJ2-7; 8 bases line up with TRBD2. CDR3 sequence reads: CASSQESGSSYEQYF. CDR3 DNA sequence: TGTGCCAGCAGCCAAGAAAGCGGGAGCTCCTACGAGCAGTACTTC.